The rows below give T cell receptor beta chains drawn from one sample of a study of cytomegalovirus exposure and HLA in healthy donors. Using immunoSEQ multiplex PCR, the repertoire was profiled, and TCRdb retains in-frame clones only, with some absent. The sample lists about 180,000 clones, over 75% occurring once. Sequenced input: PBMCs. Every receptor here comes from a woman in her fifties or sixties in good health and CMV-seronegative. CDR3s include the opening cysteine and the closing phenylalanine or tryptophan. D genes are given only for firm matches. Clone size is shown for a subset of rows, as once, few, many or a class of expanded clone.

J	size	V	D	CDR3	DNA
TRBJ1-5	NA	TRBV10-2	NA	CASRGRRGDQPQHF	TGCGCCAGCAGGGGGAGGCGAGGGGATCAGCCCCAGCATTTT
TRBJ1-2	few	TRBV6-6	NA	CASRRDNYGYTF	TGTGCCAGCAGAAGAGATAACTATGGCTACACCTTC
TRBJ1-1	few	TRBV25-1	TRBD1	CASRQTGGDTEAFF	TGTGCCAGCCGCCAGACAGGGGGCGACACTGAAGCTTTCTTT
TRBJ2-7	NA	TRBV19	TRBD1	CASSIGGQGIYEQYF	TGTGCCAGTAGTATCGGGGGACAGGGGATCTACGAGCAGTACTTC
TRBJ1-1	NA	TRBV9	NA	CASSVEPLEMEAFF	TGTGCCAGCAGCGTAGAACCTTTGGAGATGGAAGCTTTCTTT
TRBJ2-7	few	TRBV6-6	NA	CASRVTQGNEQYF	TGTGCCAGCAGGGTAACTCAGGGAAACGAGCAGTACTTC
TRBJ1-1	NA	TRBV18	NA	CASSPGQNTEAFF	TGTGCCAGCTCACCCGGACAGAACACTGAAGCTTTCTTT
TRBJ2-2	NA	TRBV10-3	TRBD1	CAISDTGQGRGAGELFF	TGTGCCATCAGTGATACGGGACAGGGGCGTGGGGCCGGGGAGCTGTTTTTT
TRBJ1-5	NA	TRBV28	TRBD1	CASSQDRNQPQHF	TGTGCCAGCAGCCAGGACAGGAATCAGCCCCAGCATTTT
TRBJ1-5	once	TRBV5-1	TRBD1	CASSLRQGDQPQHF	TGCGCCAGCAGCTTGAGACAGGGGGATCAGCCCCAGCATTTT
TRBJ1-2	NA	TRBV7-2	TRBD1	CASSPDRDYGYTF	TGTGCCAGCAGCCCGGACAGGGACTATGGCTACACCTTC
TRBJ2-1	NA	TRBV28	NA	CASRTGFNEQFF	TGTGCCAGCAGAACAGGGTTCAATGAGCAGTTCTTC
TRBJ2-5	once	TRBV19	TRBD1	CASSPRTGGKETQYF	TGTGCCAGTAGTCCCCGGACAGGGGGTAAAGAGACCCAGTACTTC
TRBJ1-1	few	TRBV6-6	NA	CASGEGFTEAFF	TGTGCCAGCGGAGAGGGTTTCACTGAAGCTTTCTTT
TRBJ1-1	NA	TRBV27	NA	CASRPWEGVATEAFF	TGTGCCAGCAGGCCTTGGGAGGGGGTAGCCACTGAAGCTTTCTTT
TRBJ1-1	NA	TRBV7-8	NA	CASSLAFQNTEAFF	TGTGCCAGCAGCTTAGCTTTTCAGAACACTGAAGCTTTCTTT
TRBJ2-7	NA	TRBV27	NA	CASSLMAGPAYEQYF	TGTGCCAGCAGTTTAATGGCGGGACCGGCCTACGAGCAGTACTTC
TRBJ2-7	NA	TRBV5-1	NA	CASSFYGGSMGYGEQYF	TGCGCCAGCAGCTTTTATGGCGGGTCAATGGGATACGGCGAGCAGTACTTC
TRBJ2-2	NA	TRBV28	NA	CASSPRYRDANTGELFF	TGTGCCAGCAGTCCCCGATACAGGGATGCGAACACCGGGGAGCTGTTTTTT
TRBJ1-1	NA	TRBV19	NA	CASSTQEGRAEAFF	TGTGCCAGTAGCACACAGGAGGGAAGAGCTGAAGCTTTCTTT
TRBJ2-1	NA	TRBV5-1	TRBD2	CASSLDGGGTYNEQFF	TGCGCCAGCAGCTTGGATGGCGGGGGTACCTACAATGAGCAGTTCTTC
TRBJ1-2	NA	TRBV11-2	TRBD1	CASSRTGDYGYTF	TGTGCCAGCAGCCGTACAGGGGACTATGGCTACACCTTC
TRBJ1-4	once	TRBV6-1	NA	CASSDIPAWGEEKLFF	TGTGCCAGCAGTGATATTCCCGCGTGGGGGGAGGAGAAACTGTTTTTT
TRBJ2-2	few	TRBV28	TRBD2	CASIKWGGRTGELFF	TGTGCCAGTATAAAATGGGGAGGGAGGACCGGGGAGCTGTTTTTT
TRBJ2-1	few	TRBV7-9	NA	CASSSAWGTREFF	TGTGCCAGCAGCTCCGCCTGGGGGACACGGGAGTTCTTC
TRBJ2-1	once	TRBV10-3	NA	CAISESSGLVETSYNEQFF	TGTGCCATCAGTGAGTCGAGTGGGCTTGTGGAAACCTCCTACAATGAGCAGTTCTTC
TRBJ2-1	few	TRBV27	TRBD2	CAAGLAGGPTLEQFF	TGTGCCGCAGGACTAGCGGGAGGGCCGACTCTTGAGCAGTTCTTC
TRBJ1-4	few	TRBV4-1	TRBD1	CASSQAPGQGEKLFF	TGCGCCAGCAGCCAAGCCCCAGGACAGGGTGAAAAACTGTTTTTT
TRBJ1-6	NA	TRBV7-9	NA	CASSLAGRDSPLHF	TGTGCCAGCAGCTTGGCGGGGAGAGATTCACCCCTCCACTTT